This paragraph reports one TCR beta chain. The repertoire was sequenced with immunoSEQ multiplex PCR; TCRdb's copy has only in-frame clones and lacks some. This sample yields more than 30,000 clones, of which around 90% are seen a single time; approximately 0.6% belongs to the top ten. The CDR3 runs to 17 residues. CDR1 and CDR2 from the germline V gene are LGHNA and YSLEER. V gave up 1 base and J gave up 4 bases; unmatched junction bases: 8. The data are from a study of T cell changes during pregnancy in multiple sclerosis. The sequences come from CD4+ T cells from peripheral blood mononuclear cells, collected before pregnancy. This receptor was identified in a female donor with multiple sclerosis, enrolled in a pregnancy study. This chain connects TRBV4-3 to TRBJ2-5, with 11 bases identical to TRBD2. Here the CDR3 reads CASSQVSGGVFGETQYF. CDR3 nucleotide sequence: TGCGCCAGCAGCCAAGTTAGCGGGGGGGTTTTTGGAGAGACCCAGTACTTC.